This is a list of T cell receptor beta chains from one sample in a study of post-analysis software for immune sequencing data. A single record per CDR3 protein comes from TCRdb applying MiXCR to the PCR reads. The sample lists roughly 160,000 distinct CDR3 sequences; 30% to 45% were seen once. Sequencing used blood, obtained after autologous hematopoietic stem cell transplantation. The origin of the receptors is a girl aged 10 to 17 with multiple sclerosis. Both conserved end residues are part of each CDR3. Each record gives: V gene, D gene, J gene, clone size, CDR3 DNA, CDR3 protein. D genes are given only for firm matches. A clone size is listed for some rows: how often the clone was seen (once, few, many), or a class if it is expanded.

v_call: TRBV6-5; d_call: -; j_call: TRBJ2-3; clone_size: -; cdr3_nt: TGTGCCAGCAGTTACGCTAGGACTGAAGATACGCAGTATTTT; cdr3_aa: CASSYARTEDTQYF
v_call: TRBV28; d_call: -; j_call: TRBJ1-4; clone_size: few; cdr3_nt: TGTGCCAGCAGTTCCGGGACGGTAGATGAAAAACTGTTTTTT; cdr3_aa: CASSSGTVDEKLFF
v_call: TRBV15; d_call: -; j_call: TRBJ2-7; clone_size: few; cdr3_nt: TGTGCCACCAGCAGAGACCCGATCTACGAGCAGTACTTC; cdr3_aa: CATSRDPIYEQYF
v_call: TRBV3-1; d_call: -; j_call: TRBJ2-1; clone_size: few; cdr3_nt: TGTGCCAGCAGCCCCCTTCAGAGCTCCTACAATGAGCAGTTCTTC; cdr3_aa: CASSPLQSSYNEQFF
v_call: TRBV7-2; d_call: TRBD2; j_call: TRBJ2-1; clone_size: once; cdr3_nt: TGTGCCAGCTGGGCGGGAGAGGTAGGGGATGTCGATGAGCAGTTCTTC; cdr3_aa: CASWAGEVGDVDEQFF
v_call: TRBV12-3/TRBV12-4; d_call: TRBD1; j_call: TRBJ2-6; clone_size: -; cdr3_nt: TGTGCCAGCAGTAAGGACAGGGCTGGGACCAACGTCCTGACTTTC; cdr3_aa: CASSKDRAGTNVLTF
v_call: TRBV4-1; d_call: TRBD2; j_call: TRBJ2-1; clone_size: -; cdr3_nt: TGCGCCAGCAGCCAAGGACCTGAGGGACTAGCGGGTTACAATGAGCAGTTCTTC; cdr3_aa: CASSQGPEGLAGYNEQFF
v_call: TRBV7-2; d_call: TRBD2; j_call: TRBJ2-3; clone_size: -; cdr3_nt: TGTGCCAGCAGCTCCGGACTAGCGGGAGCCCCCGATACGCAGTATTTT; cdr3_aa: CASSSGLAGAPDTQYF
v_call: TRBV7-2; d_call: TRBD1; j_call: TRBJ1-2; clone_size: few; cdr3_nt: TGTGCCAGCAGCTTTGACAGGGTGAATCGGTCGATCGACTATGGCTACACCTTC; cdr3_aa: CASSFDRVNRSIDYGYTF
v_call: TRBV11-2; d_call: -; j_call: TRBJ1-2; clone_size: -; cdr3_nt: TGTGCCAGCAGCTTAGGCAGGATGGACTATGGCTACACCTTC; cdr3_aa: CASSLGRMDYGYTF
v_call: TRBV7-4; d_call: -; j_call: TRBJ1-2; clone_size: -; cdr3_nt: TGTGCCAGCAGCTTAAGACTCGGCCCTGGCTACACCTTC; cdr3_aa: CASSLRLGPGYTF
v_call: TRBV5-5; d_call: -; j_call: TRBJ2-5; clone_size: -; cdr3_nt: TGTGCCAGCAGCTTGAGGTCTCTAGTACAAGAGACCCAGTACTTC; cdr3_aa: CASSLRSLVQETQYF
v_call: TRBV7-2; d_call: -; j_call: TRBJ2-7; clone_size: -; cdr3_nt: TGTGCCAGCAGCTTGGCGGGTATGCCCTCCTACGAGCAGTACTTC; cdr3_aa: CASSLAGMPSYEQYF
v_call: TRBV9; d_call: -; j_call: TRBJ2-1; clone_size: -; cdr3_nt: TGTGCCAGCAGCGTCGGTACGGGGGCAGCGAGTGAGCAGTTCTTC; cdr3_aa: CASSVGTGAASEQFF
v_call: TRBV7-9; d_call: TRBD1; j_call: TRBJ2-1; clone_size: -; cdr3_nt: TGTGCCAGCAGCTTAGCCCACAGGGGAAATGAGCAGTTCTTC; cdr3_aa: CASSLAHRGNEQFF
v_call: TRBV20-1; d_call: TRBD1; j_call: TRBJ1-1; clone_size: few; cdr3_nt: TGCAGTGCTCCTCGGGACAGGGGAGACACTGAAGCTTTCTTT; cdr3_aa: CSAPRDRGDTEAFF
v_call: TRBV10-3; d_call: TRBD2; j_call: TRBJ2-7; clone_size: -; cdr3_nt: TGTGCCATCAGTGAGTCGAACCTAGCGGGAGTATACGAGCAGTACTTC; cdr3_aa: CAISESNLAGVYEQYF
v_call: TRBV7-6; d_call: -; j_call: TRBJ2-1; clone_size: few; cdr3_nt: TGTGCCAGCAGCTGGATGGAGGGGGGGCGGATGAACAATGAGCAGTTCTTC; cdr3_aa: CASSWMEGGRMNNEQFF
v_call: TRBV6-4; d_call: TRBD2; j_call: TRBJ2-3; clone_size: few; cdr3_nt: TGTGCCAGCAGTGACTCCGCGGGAGGGCCCACAGATACGCAGTATTTT; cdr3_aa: CASSDSAGGPTDTQYF
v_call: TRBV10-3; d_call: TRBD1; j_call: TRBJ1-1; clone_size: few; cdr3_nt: TGTGCCATCAGAGGGGGACAGGGGGCGTCTGAAGCTTTCTTT; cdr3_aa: CAIRGGQGASEAFF
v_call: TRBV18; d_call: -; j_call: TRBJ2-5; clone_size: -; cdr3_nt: TGTGCCAGCTCACCACCGAAGCGCCAGACCCAGTACTTC; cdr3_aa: CASSPPKRQTQYF
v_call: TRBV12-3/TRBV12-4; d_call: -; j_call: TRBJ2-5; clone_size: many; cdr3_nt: TGTGCCAGCAGTGCACTCCTACAGGAGACCCAGTACTTC; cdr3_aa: CASSALLQETQYF
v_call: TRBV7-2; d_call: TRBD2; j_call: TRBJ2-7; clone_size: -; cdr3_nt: TGTGCCAGCAGCTTAGGGCCTAGCGGGGGCTCCTACGAGCAGTACTTC; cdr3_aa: CASSLGPSGGSYEQYF
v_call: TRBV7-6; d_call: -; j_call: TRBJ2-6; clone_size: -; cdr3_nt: TGTGCCAGCAGCCCTGCGGGGGCCGGGGCCAACGTCCTGACTTTC; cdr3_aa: CASSPAGAGANVLTF
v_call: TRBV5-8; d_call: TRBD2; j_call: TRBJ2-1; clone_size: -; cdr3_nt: TGTGCCAGCAGCTTGCGACTAGCGGATGAGCAGTTCTTC; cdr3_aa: CASSLRLADEQFF
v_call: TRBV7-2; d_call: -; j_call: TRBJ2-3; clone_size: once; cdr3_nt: TGTGCCAGCAGCTTAGCGCTGCAGGGGGGGGGCATTGATACGCAGTATTTT; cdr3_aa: CASSLALQGGGIDTQYF
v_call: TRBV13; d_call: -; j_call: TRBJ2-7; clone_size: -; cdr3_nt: TGTGCCAGCAGCTTAGCGGGCAGGGAGAAGGAGCAGTACTTC; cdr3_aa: CASSLAGREKEQYF
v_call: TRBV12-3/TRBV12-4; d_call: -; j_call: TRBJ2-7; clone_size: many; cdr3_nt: TGTGCCAGCAGTTTAGGCAGGGGCTACGAGCAGTACTTC; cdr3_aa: CASSLGRGYEQYF
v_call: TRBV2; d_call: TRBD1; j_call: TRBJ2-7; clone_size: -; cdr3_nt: TGTGCCAGCAGGGAACAGGGGGTTTTTGACGAGCAGTACTTC; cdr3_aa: CASREQGVFDEQYF
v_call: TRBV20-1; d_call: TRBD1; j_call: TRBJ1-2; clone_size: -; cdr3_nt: TGCAGTGCTAGAGATAGCCGGACAGGGGGCGCGGGCTATGGCTACACCTTC; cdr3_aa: CSARDSRTGGAGYGYTF
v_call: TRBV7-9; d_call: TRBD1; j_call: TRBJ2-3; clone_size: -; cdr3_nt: TGTGCCAGCAGCCCTAAGGATAGACAGGGCACTTCTAGCACAGATACGCAGTATTTT; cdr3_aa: CASSPKDRQGTSSTDTQYF
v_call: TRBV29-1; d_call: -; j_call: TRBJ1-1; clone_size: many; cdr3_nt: TGCAGCGTTCCCCAGGGTGTCGCAGCTTTCTTT; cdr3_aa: CSVPQGVAAFF
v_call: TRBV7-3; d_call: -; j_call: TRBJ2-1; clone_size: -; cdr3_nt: TGTGCCAGCAGCATCGTAGGGGGAGACCATGGTGAGCAGTTCTTC; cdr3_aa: CASSIVGGDHGEQFF
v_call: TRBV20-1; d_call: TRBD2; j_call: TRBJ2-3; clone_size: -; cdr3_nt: TGCAGTGCTAGAGATCTCCTAGCGGGAGAAACAGATACGCAGTATTTT; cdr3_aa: CSARDLLAGETDTQYF
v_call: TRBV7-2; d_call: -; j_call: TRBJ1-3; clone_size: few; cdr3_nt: TGTGCCAGCAGGGGACCGGGGGCGAAATCTGGAAACACCATATATTTT; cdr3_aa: CASRGPGAKSGNTIYF
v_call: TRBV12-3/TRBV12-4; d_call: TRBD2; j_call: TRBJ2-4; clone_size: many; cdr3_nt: TGTGCCAGCAGCGGGAGCGGGACCAAAAACATTCAGTACTTC; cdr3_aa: CASSGSGTKNIQYF
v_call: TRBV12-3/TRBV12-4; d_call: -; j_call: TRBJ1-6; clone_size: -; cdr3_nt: TGTGCCAGCAGTTCCCGGGAAGGGCCCCTCCACTTT; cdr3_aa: CASSSREGPLHF
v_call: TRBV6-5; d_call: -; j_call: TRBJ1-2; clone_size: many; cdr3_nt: TGTGCCAGCAGCCCACAGGGAGTAGGCGGCTACACCTTC; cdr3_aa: CASSPQGVGGYTF
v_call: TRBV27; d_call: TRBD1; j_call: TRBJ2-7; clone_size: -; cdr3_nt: TGTGCCAGCTCGGGACAGGGTGCCGACGAGCAGTACTTC; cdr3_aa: CASSGQGADEQYF
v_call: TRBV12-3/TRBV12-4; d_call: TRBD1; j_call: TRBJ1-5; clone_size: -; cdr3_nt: TGTGCCAGCGGGACAGCCCCAACCAAGGCTCCCCAGCATTTT; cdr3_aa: CASGTAPTKAPQHF
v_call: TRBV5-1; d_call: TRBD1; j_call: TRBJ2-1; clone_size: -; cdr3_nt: TGCGCCAGCAGCTTGTCGTCCGGGACAGAGGCCCACGGTGAGCAGTTCTTC; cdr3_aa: CASSLSSGTEAHGEQFF
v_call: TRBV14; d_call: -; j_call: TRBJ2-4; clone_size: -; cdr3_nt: TGTGCCAGCAGCTTCCTCGGGGAGCCAAAAAACATTCAGTACTTC; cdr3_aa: CASSFLGEPKNIQYF
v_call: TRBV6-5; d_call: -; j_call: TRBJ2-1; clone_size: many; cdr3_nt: TGTGCCAGCAGTTCCGCGACTCTTAGCAATGAGCAGTTCTTC; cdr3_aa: CASSSATLSNEQFF
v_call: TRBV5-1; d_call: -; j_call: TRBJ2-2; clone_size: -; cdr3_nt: TGCGCCAGCAGCGGGGACGCATACACCGGGGAGCTGTTTTTT; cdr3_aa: CASSGDAYTGELFF
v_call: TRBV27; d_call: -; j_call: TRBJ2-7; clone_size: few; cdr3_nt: TGTGCCAGCAGCCCACTCGTAGACCCGCTGGGGTACGAGCAGTACTTC; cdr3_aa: CASSPLVDPLGYEQYF
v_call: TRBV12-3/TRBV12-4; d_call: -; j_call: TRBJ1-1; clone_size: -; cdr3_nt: TGTGCCAGCAGTACCTCCAGGGGAATAACTGAAGCTTTCTTT; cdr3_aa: CASSTSRGITEAFF
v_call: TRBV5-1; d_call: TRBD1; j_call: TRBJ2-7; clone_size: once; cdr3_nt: TGCGCCAGCAGCAGAATGACAGGGCTCCGCGAGCAGTACTTC; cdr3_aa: CASSRMTGLREQYF
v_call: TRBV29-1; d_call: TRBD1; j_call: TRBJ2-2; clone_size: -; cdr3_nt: TGCAGCGCCGGGGACAGGGTTAACACCGGGGAGCTGTTTTTT; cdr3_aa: CSAGDRVNTGELFF
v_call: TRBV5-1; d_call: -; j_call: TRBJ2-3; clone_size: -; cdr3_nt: TGCGCCAGCAGCTTTGGGGGAGCGGGCTACACAGATACGCAGTATTTT; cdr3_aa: CASSFGGAGYTDTQYF
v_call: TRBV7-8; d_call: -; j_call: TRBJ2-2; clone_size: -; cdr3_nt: TGTGCCAGCAGCTTAGCAGTTGCGAACACCGGGGAGCTGTTTTTT; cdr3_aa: CASSLAVANTGELFF
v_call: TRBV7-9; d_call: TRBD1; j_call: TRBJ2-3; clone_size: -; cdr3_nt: TGTGCCAGCAGCGCGCCGGGACAGGGGGATGTGGGAACAGATACGCAGTATTTT; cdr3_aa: CASSAPGQGDVGTDTQYF
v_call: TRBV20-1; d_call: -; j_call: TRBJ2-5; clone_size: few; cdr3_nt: TGCAGTGCAACCCCGGGACGTCGAGAGACCCAGTACTTC; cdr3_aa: CSATPGRRETQYF
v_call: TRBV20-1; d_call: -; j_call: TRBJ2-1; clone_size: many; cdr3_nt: TGCAGTGCTACCGGACTCCTAGTAAATGAGCAGTTCTTC; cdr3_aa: CSATGLLVNEQFF
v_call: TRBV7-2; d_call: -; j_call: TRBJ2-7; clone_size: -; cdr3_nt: TGTGCCAGCAGCTTAAATGAGGGGAATGAGCAGTACTTC; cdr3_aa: CASSLNEGNEQYF